These 29 T cell receptor beta chains were sequenced from one sample in a study of identifying expanded T cells in peripheral blood. The table came from immunoSEQ multiplex PCR; TCRdb's copy has only in-frame clones and leaves some out. The table records roughly 130,000 clones, 80% to 90% of them present only once. The sequenced sample was blood. These receptors were obtained from a person aged 18 to 70 in good health.

The genes are TRBV28 and TRBJ1-1; D uncertain. CDR1 MDHEN and CDR2 SYDVKM come from the germline V gene. Trimming shortened V by 4 bases and J by 5 bases, and 14 bases separated the two germline ends. The CDR3 totals 14 residues. CDR3 protein: CASSSPPGRTEAFF. CDR3 nucleotide sequence: TGTGCCAGCAGTTCACCCCCTGGGCGGACTGAAGCTTTCTTT.

The rearrangement links TRBV21-1 to TRBJ1-5. TRBV21-1 represents a pseudogene. The CDR3 is 12 residues long. The CDR3 region is CASSKVCQPQHF. DNA for the CDR3: TGTGCCAGCAGCAAAGTTTGTCAGCCCCAGCATTTT.

The chain employs TRBV7-9 and TRBJ2-1; D is possibly TRBD1 or TRBD2 (5 bases each). The CDR3 extends over 12 amino acids. CDR1 and CDR2 (germline): SEHNR, FQNEAQ (reference sequence). V lost 5 bases and J lost 8, with 10 bases in between. CDR3 sequence (DNA): TGTGCCAGCAGCCTTGTGGGGGATGAGCAGTTCTTC. It codes for CASSLVGDEQFF.

This rearrangement joins TRBV10-1 to TRBJ2-7; tentative D call: TRBD1 (6 bases). The CDR3 has 14 residues. Trimming shortened V by 6 bases and J by 0 bases, and 12 bases separated the two germline ends. The germline CDR1 and CDR2 sequences are WNHNN and SYGVQD (reference sequence). The CDR3 here is CASSDRKGSYEQYF. The CDR3 nucleotides read TGCGCCAGCAGCGACAGGAAGGGCTCCTACGAGCAGTACTTC.

CDR3 amino acids: CASRPGQSSYEQYF. CDR3 bases: TGTGCCAGCAGACCCGGACAGAGCTCCTACGAGCAGTACTTC. V is TRBV6-5 and J is TRBJ2-7; perhaps TRBD1 as D (6 bases). The CDR3 contains 14 residues. The V end was cut by 6 bases, the J end by 0 bases, with 12 bases between. Germline loops: CDR1 MNHEY, CDR2 SVGAGI.

In its sample, this clone ranks as medium-sized. The CDR3 DNA is TGTGCCAGCAGTGAAAATTTCGAGCAGTACTTC. Its protein is CASSENFEQYF. V gene TRBV6-1 combines with J gene TRBJ2-7; D uncertain. CDR1 and CDR2 (germline): MNHNS, SASEGT. The V and J ends lost 2 bases and 6 bases respectively, with 5 bases between them. The CDR3 is 11 residues long.

The count of this clone is one. V and J are TRBV2 and TRBJ1-1; perhaps TRBD1 as D (6 bases). The CDR3 covers 13 residues. Per the germline V gene, CDR1 is SNHLY and CDR2 is FYNNEI. V was cut by 7 bases and J by 1 base, with 10 bases left in between. The CDR3 protein is CASTQGGNTEAFF. The CDR3 DNA is TGTGCCAGCACCCAAGGGGGGAACACTGAAGCTTTCTTT.

This clone was recorded a few times. The genes are TRBV25-1 and TRBJ1-2, with D possibly matching TRBD1 (6 bases). V was cut by 10 bases and J by 7 bases, with 13 bases left in between. Germline-derived CDR1 and CDR2 are MGHDK and SYGVNS. This CDR3 is built from 11 residues. Here the CDR3 DNA reads TGTGCCACCCACAACAGGGCTGGCTACACCTTC. This gives the protein CATHNRAGYTF.

This chain uses TRBV7-3 with TRBJ2-5; D is possibly TRBD2 (5 bases). This CDR3 region has 13 residues. The V gene lost 2 bases and the J gene lost 5 bases, with 9 bases spanning the gap. Germline CDR1 reads SGHTA; CDR2 reads FQGTGA. In DNA form, the CDR3 reads TGTGCCAGCAGCTTAGGACTTGGGGAGACCCAGTACTTC. This gives the protein CASSLGLGETQYF.

The genes are TRBV6-6 and TRBJ1-5, with D uncertain. The germline V gene has CDR1 MNHNY and CDR2 SVGAGI (reference sequence). The CDR3 has 15 residues. Between the trimmed V and J ends, which lost 11 bases and 2 bases, there was a span of 19 bases. The CDR3 DNA is TGTGCCCATCCCCCGTGGAGAGCGGGCAATCAGCCCCAGCATTTT. Amino acid sequence: CAHPPWRAGNQPQHF.

The J gene is TRBJ1-1, the V gene TRBV28; D remains ambiguous. The germline CDR1 and CDR2 sequences are MDHEN and SYDVKM. The CDR3 covers 15 residues. Trimming took off 8 bases at V and 5 bases at J, with 21 bases between the two ends. CDR3 nucleotide sequence: TGTGCCAGCGGAGGGTCGGGCCTGGCCAGGACTGAAGCTTTCTTT. Translation: CASGGSGLARTEAFF. Full variable domain (rest looked up from reference TRBV28 and TRBJ1-1): DVKVTQSSRYLVKRTGEKVFLECVQDMDHENMFWYRQDPGLGLRLIYFSYDVKMKEKGDIPEGYSVSREKKERFSLILESASTNQTSMYLCASGGSGLARTEAFFGQGTRLTVV.

J is TRBJ2-1 and V is TRBV19; 7 nucleotides align to TRBD2. The CDR3 runs 16 residues. With 1 base clipped from V and 6 bases from J, the junction kept 9 bases outside the gene matches. CDR1 and CDR2 (germline): LNHDA, SQIVND (reference sequence). For the CDR3, the DNA is TGTGCCAGTAGTATAGTTGTCGCGGGAGATCTCAATGAGCAGTTCTTC. This encodes CASSIVVAGDLNEQFF.

The gene calls are TRBV4-1 and TRBJ2-1; D may be TRBD1 or TRBD2 (6 bases each). Germline values: CDR1 MGHRA, CDR2 YSYEKL. The CDR3 extends over 14 amino acids. Trimming removed 1 base at V and 10 bases at J, with 14 bases between. The CDR3 DNA sequence: TGCGCCAGCAGCCAAGCTCCGGGGGCGGGCGAGCAGTTCTTC. Translation gives CASSQAPGAGEQFF.

The chain combines TRBV4-3 with TRBJ2-7, with 10 bases identical to TRBD2. With 0 bases clipped from V and 5 bases from J, the junction kept 4 bases outside the gene matches. CDR1 is LGHNA, CDR2 YSLEER, per germline. The CDR3 covers 15 residues. The CDR3 here is CASSQDASGGDEQYF. CDR3 in DNA: TGCGCCAGCAGCCAAGATGCTAGCGGGGGCGACGAGCAGTACTTC.

The chain recombines TRBV7-2 with TRBJ2-5; D is ambiguous. Trimming left V 0 bases short and J 1 base short, with 9 bases between. The CDR3 length is 15 residues. From germline, CDR1 is SGHTA and CDR2 FQGNSA. Here the CDR3 DNA reads TGTGCCAGCAGCTTAGCCACGAGGAGCCAAGAGACCCAGTACTTC. Translation gives CASSLATRSQETQYF.

This chain uses TRBV28 with TRBJ2-5; tentatively, D is TRBD1 (6 bases). The germline V gene encodes CDR1 MDHEN and CDR2 SYDVKM. This CDR3 is built from 15 residues. V lost 4 bases and J 2 bases, leaving 14 bases between the germline ends. CDR3 in amino acids: CASSSPAGAQETQYF. Here the CDR3 DNA reads TGTGCCAGCAGTTCCCCGGCAGGGGCACAAGAGACCCAGTACTTC.

The table lists this clone with many counts. The genes are TRBV27 and TRBJ1-2; D uncertain. The germline gives CDR1 MNHEY, CDR2 SMNVEV (reference sequence). V lost 2 bases and J 2 bases, leaving 9 bases between the germline ends. This CDR3 spans 14 amino acids. The DNA of the CDR3 is TGTGCCAGCAGTTTAAGTAACCGCAACTATGGCTACACCTTC. Translation gives CASSLSNRNYGYTF.

The rearrangement uses TRBV28 and TRBJ2-1, with no clear D. The length of the CDR3 is 14 residues. V was shortened by 10 bases and J by 0 bases, with 13 bases between the two germline ends. From germline, CDR1 is MDHEN and CDR2 SYDVKM. DNA for the CDR3: TGTGCCACCACACAACCCAGCTCCTACAATGAGCAGTTCTTC. Translating it yields CATTQPSSYNEQFF.

This clone has more than one count but fewer than ten. The rearrangement joins TRBV7-7 to TRBJ2-7; 10 positions agree with TRBD1. Losses at the gene ends were 10 bases for V and 6 bases for J; bases not matched to a gene: 3. In germline, CDR1 is SSHAT, CDR2 FNYEAQ (reference sequence). The CDR3 is 11 amino acids. The CDR3 DNA is TGTGCCATTAGGACAGGGGGCGAGCAGTACTTC. Translating it yields CAIRTGGEQYF.

This chain joins TRBV10-1 and TRBJ2-3, with 13 bases that match TRBD2. The CDR3 consists of 15 residues. V was clipped by 5 bases and J by 4 bases; unmatched bases: 3. Germline V gene data show CDR1 as WNHNN and CDR2 as SYGVQD (reference sequence). The CDR3 loop is CASSPGLAGADTQYF. The CDR3 DNA sequence: TGCGCCAGCAGTCCCGGACTAGCGGGAGCAGATACGCAGTATTTT.

The J gene is TRBJ1-2, the V gene TRBV6-5; D is ambiguous. CDR1 and CDR2 (germline): MNHEY, SVGAGI. V lost 6 bases and J 0 bases, leaving 5 bases between the germline ends. The CDR3 loop spans 12 amino acids. CDR3 nucleotides: TGTGCCAGCAGGGGCACTAACTATGGCTACACCTTC. It encodes CASRGTNYGYTF.

J is TRBJ2-4 and V is TRBV7-8, with D perhaps TRBD2 (6 bases). CDR3 length equals 15 residues. Trimming took 4 bases from V and 3 from J, leaving 13 bases between them. Germline CDR1 and CDR2: SGHVS and FQNEAQ. As DNA, the CDR3 is TGTGCCAGCAGCTCCCTTCCGGGGGTCAAAAACATTCAGTACTTC. It yields the protein CASSSLPGVKNIQYF.

The rearrangement joins TRBV10-3 to TRBJ2-2; D is ambiguous. Trimming took 7 bases from V and 0 from J, leaving 6 bases between them. The germline gives CDR1 ENHRY, CDR2 SYGVKD. CDR3 length equals 13 residues. The CDR3 sequence: CAINDANTGELFF. DNA for the CDR3: TGTGCCATCAACGACGCGAACACCGGGGAGCTGTTTTTT.

This clone was picked up one time. The chain links TRBV19 to TRBJ2-1, with TRBD2 matching over 11 bases. Trimming took 4 bases from V and 6 from J; bases not matched to a gene: 5. Per the germline V gene, CDR1 is LNHDA and CDR2 is SQIVND (reference sequence). The CDR3 length is 15 residues. This CDR3 is CASSTPSGGLNEQFF. Here the CDR3 DNA reads TGTGCCAGTAGTACCCCTAGCGGGGGGCTCAATGAGCAGTTCTTC.

The sample holds a few counts of this clone. This chain uses TRBV6-1 with TRBJ1-2; tentative D call: TRBD1 (5 bases). Germline CDR1 MNHNS, CDR2 SASEGT. Trimming took off 2 bases at V and 4 bases at J, with 14 bases between the two ends. The CDR3 extends over 15 amino acids. The CDR3 bases are TGTGCCAGCAGTGAATCCCTAGAAGGGGTCTATGGCTACACCTTC. Its translation is CASSESLEGVYGYTF.

The chain combines TRBV7-8 with TRBJ2-7, with D possibly being TRBD1 (6 bases). Germline lookup yields CDR1 SGHVS and CDR2 FQNEAQ. Trimming shortened V by 2 bases and J by 2 bases, and 13 bases separated the two germline ends. The CDR3 extends over 15 amino acids. In nucleotides, the CDR3 is TGTGCCAGCAGCTTAATTACAGGGTCCACCTACGAGCAGTACTTC. Translated, it gives CASSLITGSTYEQYF.

The V and J genes are TRBV6-5 and TRBJ2-7; weak D call: TRBD1 (6 bases). CDR3 length equals 13 residues. CDR1 is MNHEY and CDR2 is SVGAGI in the germline V gene. V was shortened by 3 bases and J by 6 bases, with 12 bases between the two germline ends. The CDR3 nucleotides are TGTGCCAGCAGTTATAACGGACAGTTCGAGCAGTACTTC. Protein sequence: CASSYNGQFEQYF.

The rearrangement uses TRBV5-1 and TRBJ1-2; D remains ambiguous. The germline V and J ends were trimmed by 3 bases and 8 bases, with 14 bases remaining between them. The CDR3 extends over 13 amino acids. Germline V gives CDR1 SGHRS, CDR2 YFSETQ. The CDR3 sequence is CASSYEGGSGYTF. The CDR3 bases are TGCGCCAGCAGCTATGAGGGAGGCTCGGGCTACACCTTC.

This chain joins TRBV27 and TRBJ2-2; no clear D. Trimming removed 6 bases from V and 0 bases from J, with 20 bases in between. The germline V gene has CDR1 MNHEY and CDR2 SMNVEV (reference sequence). The CDR3 length is 18 residues. CDR3 sequence (DNA): TGTGCCAGCAGACTGGGTCAGGCCTACTACGCGAACACCGGGGAGCTGTTTTTT. Amino acids: CASRLGQAYYANTGELFF.